The source of this T cell receptor (beta chain) is a study of human CD4 T cells and Enterobacteriaceae. Study-level information: Heat-inactivated E. coli, K. pneumoniae, E. aerogenes, S. flexneri, S. sonnei, S. typhimurium, S. aureus stimulated cells.

Study findings and constraints: Clonotypes shared across Enterobacteriaceae cultures were 26-49% of unique rearrangements.

CFSE-low antigen-reactive cultures were sequenced at survey level. Assay used: immunoSEQ multiplex PCR; TCRdb lists only in-frame clones, some missing. Of 1,300 or so clones listed, 40% to 65% are singletons. Germline CDR1 MNHEY, CDR2 SMNVEV (reference sequence). The length of the CDR3 is 12 residues. Trimming stripped 5 bases from V and 5 bases from J, with 4 bases between. FACS sorting after roughly 6-7 days collected CFSE-low CD25+ ICOS+ proliferating activated T cells. Irradiated autologous monocytes pulsed with antigen were cultured at a 2:1 ratio with CFSE-labeled memory CD4+ T cells. Sorting took every CD4+ cell except CD45RA+CCR7+CD95- naive cells, reaching over 98% purity.

This rearrangement joins TRBV27 to TRBJ1-6, with no clear D. The TCR comes from a human donor in good health. Sequenced material: bacteria-reactive CD4+ T cells grown in culture. Noted subset: CFSE-low proliferating memory CD4 T cells sorted after in vitro stimulation with a heat-inactivated bacterium or M. tuberculosis lysate. The CDR3 DNA reads TGTGCCAGCAGTCTCAATAATTCACCCCTCCACTTT. Translating it yields CASSLNNSPLHF.